This passage covers 9 T cell receptor beta chains from one sample sequenced in a study of human T cells and chemical hapten exposure (dated by TCRdb to about 2021). Preparation of the library involved RACE. The sequencing machine was a NextSeq 500. The public reads were reprocessed in TCRdb via fastp at Q25 and MiXCR, keeping in-frame beta chains. Here each entry gathers all rows of one CDR3 protein and keeps the most common genes and DNA. The table for this sample lists about 97,000 distinct CDR3 sequences; 27% of them were counted only once. Clones ranked in the top ten supply about a tenth of the sample. Reading the label with the study, this specimen's time point is: patch test 3, about 24 weeks after DPC sensitization. Reading the label with the study, this specimen's treatment or condition is: therapeutic diphenylcyclopropenone sensitization with weekly scalp DPC. Material: whole blood, obtained in connection with sensitization to the hapten diphenylcyclopropenone (DPC). The receptors shown here come from a man in his forties with alopecia areata. Some clones in this sample may be carry-over from other donors' samples.

The V gene is TRBV11-2, the J gene TRBJ2-3; 9 nucleotides align to TRBD1. The germline CDR1 and CDR2 sequences are SGHAT and FQNNGV. Trimming took 2 bases from V and 4 from J; bases not matched to a gene: 7. This CDR3 has 16 amino acids. DNA for the CDR3: TGTGCCAGCAGCTTACAAACAGGGGGCTTTGCAGATACGCAGTATTTT. Translation: CASSLQTGGFADTQYF. The complete variable domain, with remaining parts taken from reference TRBV11-2 and TRBJ2-3, reads EAGVAQSPRYKIIEKRQSVAFWCNPISGHATLYWYQQILGQGPKLLIQFQNNGVVDDSQLPKDRFSAERLKGVDSTLKIQPAKLEDSAVYLCASSLQTGGFADTQYFGPGTRLTVL.

This clonotype has just a few counts. The V gene is TRBV28, the J gene TRBJ2-5, with D perhaps TRBD1 (6 bases). From germline, CDR1 is MDHEN and CDR2 SYDVKM. Trimming removed 5 bases from V and 1 base from J, with 11 bases in between. The CDR3 length is 14 residues. The CDR3 DNA reads as TGTGCCAGCAGTAGGACAGACCTCCAAGAGACCCAGTACTTC. Its protein product is CASSRTDLQETQYF.

The V and J genes are TRBV20-1 and TRBJ2-1, with 7 bases identical to TRBD1. This CDR3 region has 13 residues. The germline CDR1 and CDR2 sequences are DFQATT and SNEGSKA (reference sequence). Trimming cost V 6 bases and J 3 bases; bases outside gene matches: 5. CDR3 region: CSAGTASYNEQFF. CDR3 coding DNA: TGCAGTGCCGGGACAGCCAGCTACAATGAGCAGTTCTTC.

The chain recombines TRBV20-1 with TRBJ1-3; 8 bases agree with TRBD1. There are 14 residues in the CDR3. V was clipped by 0 bases and J by 8 bases; unmatched bases: 6. Germline V gene lookup returns CDR1 DFQATT and CDR2 SNEGSKA (reference sequence). CDR3 sequence reads: CSARDRTGIDTIYF. CDR3 nucleotide sequence: TGCAGTGCTAGAGATAGGACAGGGATAGACACCATATATTTT.

This clonotype was seen only a few times. The rearrangement uses TRBV12-3 or TRBV12-4 and TRBJ2-1; 7 positions agree with TRBD2. The CDR3 contains 12 residues. J gave up 15 bases and V 4 bases, and 9 bases lay outside the gene matches. The CDR3 DNA reads TGTGCCAGCAGTTCGGTTGGACTAGAGGGGTTCTTC. It specifies CASSSVGLEGFF.

This clonotype showed up just a few times. V and J are TRBV12-3 or TRBV12-4 and TRBJ2-3, with 9 nucleotides matching TRBD2. This CDR3 is 14 amino acids long. Unmatched junction bases numbered 7, after V lost 1 base and J lost 11 bases. The CDR3 loop is CASSLGGRAEQQYF. DNA for the CDR3: TGTGCCAGCAGTTTAGGCGGGAGGGCCGAGCAGCAGTATTTT.

In nucleotides, the CDR3 is TGTGCCAGCAGGTCGGGAGCGGGAGGGGCAGATACGCAGTATTTT. Translation: CASRSGAGGADTQYF. The rearrangement uses TRBV6-1 and TRBJ2-3; 10 nucleotides line up with TRBD2. Losses at the gene ends were 6 bases for V and 4 bases for J; bases not matched to a gene: 7. The V gene's germline CDR1 is MNHNS and CDR2 SASEGT. The CDR3 sequence is 15 residues long.

This clonotype was counted between two and nine times. This chain uses TRBV10-1 with TRBJ1-1, with D perhaps TRBD1 (6 bases). Germline-derived CDR1 and CDR2 are WNHNN and SYGVQD (reference sequence). The length of the CDR3 is 14 residues. Trimming cost V 6 bases and J 4 bases, with 15 bases left between them. CDR3 in amino acids: CASSRMGGPTEAFF. The CDR3 bases are TGCGCCAGCAGCCGAATGGGGGGGCCCACTGAAGCTTTCTTT.

The chain has TRBV6-5 and TRBJ2-2; D uncertain. CDR1 MNHEY and CDR2 SVGAGI come from the germline V gene. CDR3 length equals 13 residues. V was shortened by 8 bases and J by 2 bases, with 9 bases between the two germline ends. The chain's CDR3 is CASAGKNTGELFF. Written as DNA, the CDR3 is TGTGCCAGCGCTGGAAAAAACACCGGGGAGCTGTTTTTT.